This entry concerns a single T cell receptor beta chain. Its antigen remains unknown. This sample is part of a study of memory B cells and T cells in multiple sclerosis. General observations from the study: Clone-set sizes differed between compartments, so shared clonotype counts needed normalization.

Sequencing was performed with immunoSEQ multiplex PCR; in TCRdb, only in-frame clones are kept and a portion is missing. Of about 12,000 clones in the sample, 70% to 90% were seen once. Stimulus-free culture yielded autoproliferating CFSE-dim and non-proliferating CFSE-high T cells, each sequenced separately. Pooled replicate wells came from approximately 50 million CFSE-labeled PBMCs cultured roughly seven days without stimulus. The germline gives CDR1 SQVTM, CDR2 ANQGSEA. CDR3 size: 12 residues. Trimming cost V 7 bases and J 5 bases, with 14 bases left between them. This TCR was recovered from a human donor with multiple sclerosis. J is TRBJ1-1 and V is TRBV29-1, with a possible D match to TRBD1 (6 bases). Sequencing input: PBMCs from blood kept in culture. CDR3 nucleotides: TGCAGCGCTGGACAGTTGACTACTGAAGCTTTCTTT. It codes for CSAGQLTTEAFF.